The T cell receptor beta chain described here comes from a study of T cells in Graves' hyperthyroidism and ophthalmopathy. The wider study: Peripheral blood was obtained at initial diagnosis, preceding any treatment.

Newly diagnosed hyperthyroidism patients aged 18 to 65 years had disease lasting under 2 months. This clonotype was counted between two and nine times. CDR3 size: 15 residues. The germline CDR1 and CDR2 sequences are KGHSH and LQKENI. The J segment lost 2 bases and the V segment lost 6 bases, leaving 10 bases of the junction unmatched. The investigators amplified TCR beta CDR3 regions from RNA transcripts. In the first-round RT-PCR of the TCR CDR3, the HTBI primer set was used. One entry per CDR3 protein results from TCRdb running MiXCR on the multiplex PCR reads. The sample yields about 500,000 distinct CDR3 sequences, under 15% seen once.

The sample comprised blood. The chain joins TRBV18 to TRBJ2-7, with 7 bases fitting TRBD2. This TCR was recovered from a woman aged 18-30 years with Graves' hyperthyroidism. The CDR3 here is CASSPERDVPYEQYF. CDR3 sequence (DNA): TGTGCCAGCTCCCCAGAGCGGGACGTGCCCTACGAGCAGTACTTC.